This passage covers 32 T cell receptor beta chains from one sample sequenced in a study of T cells in Graves' hyperthyroidism and ophthalmopathy. Amplification targeted TCR beta CDR3 regions from RNA transcripts. During a first-round RT-PCR of the TCR CDR3, the HTBI primer set was used. TCRdb processed the multiplex PCR reads anew with MiXCR; each CDR3 protein has one entry. Of a few hundred thousand distinct CDR3 sequences in the sample, 16% were seen once. Input material: blood. All receptors come from a woman between 40 and 50 years old with Graves' ophthalmopathy.

CDR3 nucleotide sequence: TGTGCCTGGAGCGGGCGGGGGTACAATGAGCAGTTCTTC. Translated: CAWSGRGYNEQFF. The rearrangement uses TRBV30 and TRBJ2-1; 7 bases fit TRBD2. V lost 3 bases and J lost 4; bases outside the gene matches: 3. CDR1 and CDR2 (germline): GTSNPN, SVGIG (reference sequence). The CDR3 runs 13 residues. The full variable domain, in which reference TRBV30 and TRBJ2-1 provide the parts outside the CDR3, is SQTIHQWPATLVQPVGSPLSLECTVEGTSNPNLYWYRQAAGRGLQLLFYSVGIGQISSEVPQNLSASRPQDRQFILSSKKLLLSDSGFYLCAWSGRGYNEQFFGPGTRLTVL.

This clonotype occurred many times. The chain combines TRBV25-1 with TRBJ2-5, with TRBD1 matching over 7 bases. The germline V gene encodes CDR1 MGHDK and CDR2 SYGVNS. Trimming at V came to 3 bases and at J to 5 bases, leaving 9 bases not matched to a gene. The CDR3 runs 15 residues. This CDR3 is CASSDPTGPRETQYF. CDR3 bases: TGTGCCAGCAGTGACCCGACAGGGCCACGGGAGACCCAGTACTTC.

This clonotype has ten or more counts. V and J are TRBV11-2 and TRBJ2-5; D is ambiguous. This CDR3 contains 15 residues. The germline V gene has CDR1 SGHAT and CDR2 FQNNGV. V was trimmed by 3 bases and J by 1 base, leaving 12 bases between them. The CDR3, as DNA: TGTGCCAGCAGCTTTCAAGTAGGCCTCCAAGAGACCCAGTACTTC. Protein sequence: CASSFQVGLQETQYF.

This chain uses TRBV3-1 with TRBJ2-3, with 7 nucleotides matching TRBD2. V was pared by 3 bases and J by 2 bases, with 11 bases of the junction left unmatched. CDR1 is LGHDT and CDR2 is YNNKEL in the germline V gene (reference sequence). CDR3 length equals 17 residues. The CDR3: CASSHAGALVYTDTQYF. The DNA for the CDR3 is TGTGCCAGCAGCCACGCGGGAGCCCTGGTGTACACAGATACGCAGTATTTT.

There are many counts of this clonotype. The chain recombines TRBV12-3 or TRBV12-4 with TRBJ2-2; the D is unclear. Trimming stripped 7 bases from V and 1 base from J, with 13 bases between. The length of the CDR3 is 15 residues. CDR3 sequence (DNA): TGTGCCAGCACACCATCGGACGAGAACACCGGGGAGCTGTTTTTT. Protein: CASTPSDENTGELFF.

This clonotype occurred many times. This chain uses TRBV3-1 with TRBJ2-3, with D possibly TRBD1 on 5 matching bases. The length of the CDR3 is 15 residues. The V gene lost 2 bases and the J gene lost 5 bases, with 14 bases spanning the gap. Germline loops: CDR1 LGHDT, CDR2 YNNKEL (reference sequence). The CDR3 region has the DNA TGTGCCAGCAGCCAAAACCTAGGGGCCGAAGATACGCAGTATTTT. It encodes CASSQNLGAEDTQYF.

This clonotype was seen only a few times. The V call is TRBV18, the J call TRBJ1-3, with 8 nucleotides matching TRBD1. Germline CDR1 KGHSH, CDR2 LQKENI. The ends lost 2 bases at V and 5 bases at J; junction bases unmatched: 5. The CDR3 totals 15 residues. The CDR3 region has the DNA TGTGCCAGCTCACCAGGACAGGGTGTGAGAAACACCATATATTTT. It translates to CASSPGQGVRNTIYF.

This clonotype was detected a few times. V and J are TRBV6-6 and TRBJ1-1; weak D call: TRBD1 (6 bases). V dropped 2 bases and J dropped 3 bases, with 10 bases sitting between them. Germline lookup yields CDR1 MNHNY and CDR2 SVGAGI (reference sequence). The CDR3 contains 14 residues. The CDR3 spells CASSYGGPYTEAFF. The CDR3 DNA follows: TGTGCCAGCAGTTACGGGGGGCCGTACACTGAAGCTTTCTTT.

At least ten counts were recorded for this clonotype. The V gene is TRBV11-2, the J gene TRBJ2-5, with 8 bases matching TRBD1. V was clipped by 1 base and J by 5 bases; unmatched bases: 6. Germline V gene data show CDR1 as SGHAT and CDR2 as FQNNGV. The CDR3 is 15 residues long. The chain's CDR3 is CASSLAGQGRETQYF. In DNA form, the CDR3 reads TGTGCCAGCAGCTTAGCCGGACAGGGTAGGGAGACCCAGTACTTC. Variable domain in full (rest from reference TRBV11-2 and TRBJ2-5): EAGVAQSPRYKIIEKRQSVAFWCNPISGHATLYWYQQILGQGPKLLIQFQNNGVVDDSQLPKDRFSAERLKGVDSTLKIQPAKLEDSAVYLCASSLAGQGRETQYFGPGTRLLVL.

This clonotype was counted a few times. This chain connects TRBV12-3 or TRBV12-4 to TRBJ2-1, with D perhaps matching TRBD1 or TRBD2 (6 bases each). V was shortened by 6 bases and J by 7 bases, with 16 bases between the two germline ends. The CDR3 has 14 residues. The CDR3 region has the DNA TGTGCCAGCAGACCGTACGGGGGCGGGAATGAGCAGTTCTTC. Its translation is CASRPYGGGNEQFF.

J is TRBJ1-4 and V is TRBV28, with D unclear. Trimming shortened V by 5 bases and J by 8 bases, and 18 bases separated the two germline ends. Germline CDR1 is MDHEN and CDR2 is SYDVKM. This CDR3 region has 15 residues. The CDR3 is CASSTHGVSLEKLFF. The CDR3 bases are TGTGCCAGCAGTACACACGGAGTGAGTCTGGAAAAACTGTTTTTT.

This clonotype was observed many times. V is TRBV6-1 and J is TRBJ2-7, with 11 bases aligning to TRBD1. Trimming removed 6 bases from V and 7 bases from J; junction bases left unmatched: 14. The CDR3 extends over 16 amino acids. CDR1 is MNHNS and CDR2 is SASEGT in the germline V gene. As DNA, the CDR3 is TGTGCCAGCAGCTCGACCGTTGGACAGGGGGCTGGAGAGCAGTACTTC. Residues: CASSSTVGQGAGEQYF.

V and J are TRBV27 and TRBJ1-5; D remains ambiguous. There are 17 residues in the CDR3. CDR1 is MNHEY and CDR2 is SMNVEV in the germline V gene (reference sequence). V lost 5 bases to trimming and J lost 7 bases, with 24 bases between them. Written as DNA, the CDR3 is TGTGCCAGCAGTCCAATGGGGAACGGCGGGTTGCGGCAGCCCCAGCATTTT. Residues: CASSPMGNGGLRQPQHF.

This clonotype was seen ten or more times. V gene TRBV20-1 combines with J gene TRBJ2-7; D gene uncertain. The V end lost 0 bases, the J end lost 1 base, and 13 bases lay between the germline ends. Germline V gene sequence: CDR1 DFQATT, CDR2 SNEGSKA (reference sequence). CDR3 length: 15 amino acids. The CDR3 here is CSARDAVISSYEQYF. The CDR3 DNA reads as TGCAGTGCTAGAGATGCGGTCATTTCTTCCTACGAGCAGTACTTC.

This clonotype was recorded many times. The chain combines TRBV7-2 with TRBJ1-1; D unresolved. V lost 1 base and J lost 5, with 14 bases in between. Germline assignment: CDR1 SGHTA and CDR2 FQGNSA. CDR3 length: 15 amino acids. The CDR3 protein is CASSLVAGLWTEAFF. In nucleotides, the CDR3 is TGTGCCAGCAGCTTAGTCGCAGGACTGTGGACTGAAGCTTTCTTT. Full variable domain (rest looked up from reference TRBV7-2 and TRBJ1-1): GAGVSQSPSNKVTEKGKDVELRCDPISGHTALYWYRQSLGQGLEFLIYFQGNSAPDKSGLPSDRFSAERTGGSVSTLTIQRTQQEDSAVYLCASSLVAGLWTEAFFGQGTRLTVV.

This clonotype was counted many times. V is TRBV10-3 and J is TRBJ2-7, with D possibly TRBD1 on 6 matching bases. This CDR3 region has 16 residues. Trimming took 0 bases from V and 4 from J, leaving 16 bases between them. Germline CDR1 reads ENHRY; CDR2 reads SYGVKD. CDR3 DNA sequence: TGTGCCATCAGTGAGTCGATTTCCGGGACATCTTACGAGCAGTACTTC. Translation: CAISESISGTSYEQYF.

This clonotype has more than one count but fewer than ten. The chain joins TRBV18 to TRBJ1-5, with D perhaps TRBD1 (5 bases). Germline V gene lookup returns CDR1 KGHSH and CDR2 LQKENI. The CDR3 consists of 14 residues. Trimming stripped 2 bases from V and 4 bases from J, with 9 bases between. CDR3 in amino acids: CASSPTGQNQPQHF. The CDR3 DNA reads as TGTGCCAGCTCACCAACGGGGCAAAATCAGCCCCAGCATTTT.

Many counts were recorded for this clonotype. The chain is built from TRBV2 and TRBJ1-2, with D unclear. Germline values: CDR1 SNHLY, CDR2 FYNNEI. The CDR3 has 12 amino acids. The V and J ends lost 2 bases and 5 bases respectively, with 6 bases between them. CDR3 loop: CASSERAYGYTF. The CDR3 nucleotides read TGTGCCAGCAGTGAAAGGGCGTATGGCTACACCTTC. Using reference TRBV2 and TRBJ1-2 for the parts outside the CDR3, the full variable domain is EPEVTQTPSHQVTQMGQEVILRCVPISNHLYFYWYRQILGQKVEFLVSFYNNEISEKSEIFDDQFSVERPDGSNFTLKIRSTKLEDSAMYFCASSERAYGYTFGSGTRLTVV.

The gene calls are TRBV7-3 and TRBJ2-1; D may be TRBD2 (7 bases). V was shortened by 4 bases and J by 2 bases, with 24 bases between the two germline ends. Looked up from germline, CDR1 is SGHTA and CDR2 is FQGTGA. The CDR3 sequence is 19 residues long. In nucleotides, the CDR3 is TGTGCCAGCAGCTCCGGTGTCTTGGGGGGGCGGGGGACCTACAATGAGCAGTTCTTC. Amino acid sequence: CASSSGVLGGRGTYNEQFF.

This clonotype was detected ten times or more. This chain uses TRBV9 with TRBJ2-5; D not resolved. The CDR3 is 16 residues long. Germline lookup yields CDR1 SGDLS and CDR2 YYNGEE. V lost 0 bases and J 2 bases, leaving 14 bases between the germline ends. The CDR3 loop reads CASSVGIMAAQETQYF. The CDR3 DNA sequence: TGTGCCAGCAGCGTAGGGATTATGGCGGCTCAAGAGACCCAGTACTTC. The variable domain in full, with the rest retrieved from reference TRBV9 and TRBJ2-5, is DSGVTQTPKHLITATGQRVTLRCSPRSGDLSVYWYQQSLDQGLQFLIQYYNGEERAKGNILERFSAQQFPDLHSELNLSSLELGDSALYFCASSVGIMAAQETQYFGPGTRLLVL.

This clonotype was picked up many times. The V call is TRBV2, the J call TRBJ2-7, with unresolved D. Germline V gives CDR1 SNHLY, CDR2 FYNNEI. This CDR3 is built from 11 residues. Trimming pared 6 bases from V and 6 bases from J, leaving 9 bases between. The CDR3 protein is CASSPRVEQYF. CDR3 coding DNA: TGTGCCAGCAGCCCTAGGGTCGAGCAGTACTTC.

In this sample, this clonotype turned up once. This chain links TRBV5-1 with TRBJ2-3; tentative D call: TRBD1 (6 bases). Trimming removed 4 bases from V and 2 bases from J, with 14 bases in between. Looked up from germline, CDR1 is SGHRS and CDR2 is YFSETQ. The CDR3 runs to 15 residues. CDR3 sequence reads: CASSPSGQLTDTQYF. DNA of the CDR3: TGCGCCAGCAGCCCCTCCGGACAGCTCACAGATACGCAGTATTTT.

This clonotype was seen at least ten times. CDR3: CASSLDVLLDEQFF. Written as DNA, the CDR3 is TGTGCCAGCAGCTTAGATGTGCTCCTGGATGAGCAGTTCTTC. This chain links TRBV11-2 with TRBJ2-1, with D unresolved. This CDR3 contains 14 residues. V was cut by 0 bases and J by 8 bases, with 11 bases left in between. From germline, CDR1 is SGHAT and CDR2 FQNNGV.

This clonotype was observed many times. The chain couples TRBV6-1 to TRBJ1-1; D ambiguous. Per the germline V gene, CDR1 is MNHNS and CDR2 is SASEGT. V shed 7 bases and J shed 1 base, with 13 bases lying between them. The CDR3 extends over 14 amino acids. In DNA, the CDR3 is TGTGCCAGCATTAAACTTTCAGAGAACACTGAAGCTTTCTTT. Its translation is CASIKLSENTEAFF.

This clonotype was observed many times. V usage is TRBV7-2 and J usage is TRBJ2-1; D not resolved. Germline V gene data show CDR1 as SGHTA and CDR2 as FQGNSA. V lost 4 bases and J 5 bases, leaving 9 bases between the germline ends. There are 13 residues in the CDR3. CDR3 in amino acids: CASSSNTNNEQFF. CDR3 bases: TGTGCCAGCAGCTCAAACACCAACAATGAGCAGTTCTTC.

This clonotype was picked up a small number of times. A single base separates this from a much larger clone, so it may be a read error. The chain's CDR3 is CASSFGASGKTQYF. The CDR3 nucleotides are TGTGCCAGCAGCTTTGGGGCTAGCGGGAAGACCCAGTACTTC. J is TRBJ2-5 and V is TRBV7-2; 9 positions agree with TRBD2. The germline CDR1 and CDR2 sequences are SGHTA and FQGNSA. J gave up 6 bases and V 3 bases, and 5 bases lay outside the gene matches. CDR3 length: 14 amino acids.

The sample holds many counts of this clonotype. This chain links TRBV7-9 with TRBJ2-3; D is perhaps TRBD1 (5 bases). The CDR3 spans 18 residues. Per germline, CDR1 SEHNR and CDR2 FQNEAQ (reference sequence). Between the trimmed V and J ends, which lost 3 bases and 6 bases, there was a span of 25 bases. In DNA, the CDR3 is TGTGCCAGCAGCTTTCGGAGTCATGCAGGGTTCCGTTTGGATACGCAGTATTTT. Its translation is CASSFRSHAGFRLDTQYF. Based on the CDR3 plus reference TRBV7-9 and TRBJ2-3, the full variable domain is DTGVSQNPRHKITKRGQNVTFRCDPISEHNRLYWYRQTLGQGPEFLTYFQNEAQLEKSRLLSDRFSAERPKGSFSTLEIQRTEQGDSAMYLCASSFRSHAGFRLDTQYFGPGTRLTVL.

This chain joins TRBV7-9 and TRBJ1-1; D gene ambiguous. Germline values: CDR1 SEHNR, CDR2 FQNEAQ (reference sequence). CDR3 length equals 12 residues. With 3 bases removed from V and 5 bases from J, the gap between germline ends came to 7 bases. The CDR3 nucleotides are TGTGCCAGCAGCTTTGGGTCAACTGAAGCTTTCTTT. Its translation: CASSFGSTEAFF.

This clonotype was detected many times. The chain joins TRBV20-1 to TRBJ1-5, with 7 positions matching TRBD1. Germline values: CDR1 DFQATT, CDR2 SNEGSKA (reference sequence). This CDR3 comprises 15 residues. V lost 1 base and J lost 3; bases outside the gene matches: 6. The DNA for the CDR3 is TGCAGTGCTAGAGGGACGGACAGGAACAATCAGCCCCAGCATTTT. This sequence encodes CSARGTDRNNQPQHF.

A single count supports this clonotype. Possible read error: a much larger clone is one base away. The gene calls are TRBV18 and TRBJ2-7; TRBD1 might be the D (5 bases). The DNA matches TRBJ2-1 better at its end, which makes the J call doubtful. This CDR3 has 14 residues. Per the germline V gene, CDR1 is KGHSH and CDR2 is LQKENI. CDR3 protein: CASSPQQDSYEQFF. The CDR3, as DNA: TGTGCCAGCTCACCCCAACAGGATTCCTACGAGCAGTTCTTC.

This clonotype was picked up many times. The V and J genes are TRBV6-1 and TRBJ2-3; 7 nucleotides match TRBD1. Germline CDR1 reads MNHNS; CDR2 reads SASEGT. Unmatched junction bases numbered 5, after V lost 5 bases and J lost 0 bases. The CDR3 extends over 15 amino acids. The CDR3 DNA reads TGTGCCAGCAGTCAGACAGGGCTCAGCACAGATACGCAGTATTTT. This codes for CASSQTGLSTDTQYF.

CDR3 residues: CASRPTGRTGNTIYF. DNA of the CDR3: TGTGCCAGCAGGCCTACAGGGCGGACTGGAAACACCATATATTTT. The chain carries TRBV7-9 and TRBJ1-3; TRBD1 might be the D (6 bases). Looked up from germline, CDR1 is SEHNR and CDR2 is FQNEAQ (reference sequence). Trimming stripped 6 bases from V and 2 bases from J, with 14 bases between. The CDR3 contains 15 residues.